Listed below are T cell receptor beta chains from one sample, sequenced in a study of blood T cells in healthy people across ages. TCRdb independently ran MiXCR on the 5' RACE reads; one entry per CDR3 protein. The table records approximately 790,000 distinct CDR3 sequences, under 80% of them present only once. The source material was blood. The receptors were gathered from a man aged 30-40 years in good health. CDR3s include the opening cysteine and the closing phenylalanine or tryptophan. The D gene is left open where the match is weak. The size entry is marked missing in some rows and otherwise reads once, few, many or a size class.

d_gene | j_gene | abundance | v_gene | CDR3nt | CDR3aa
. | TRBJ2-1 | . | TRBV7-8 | TGTGCCAGCAGCTTAGGGGGCGGGTTGGAAAATGAGCAGTTCTTC | CASSLGGGLENEQFF
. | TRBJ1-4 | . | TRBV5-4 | TGTGCCAGCAGCCCCCGGGACGGTGATAATGAAAAACTGTTTTTT | CASSPRDGDNEKLFF
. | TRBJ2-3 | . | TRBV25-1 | TGTGCCAGCAGTGGGGGACCACCTAGCACAGATACGCAGTATTTT | CASSGGPPSTDTQYF
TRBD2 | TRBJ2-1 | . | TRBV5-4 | TGTGCCAGCAGCTCGGTAGCGGGAGTCATCTACAATGAGCAGTTCTTC | CASSSVAGVIYNEQFF
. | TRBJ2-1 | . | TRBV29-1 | TGCAGCGCCCGGGACCAGTTGTCCAATGAGCAGTTCTTC | CSARDQLSNEQFF
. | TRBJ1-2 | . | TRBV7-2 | TGTGCCAGCAGCTTAGGAAGCTACACCTTC | CASSLGSYTF
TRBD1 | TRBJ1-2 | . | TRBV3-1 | TGTGCCAGCAGCTACTCAACAGGGGCTGGTGGCTACACCTTC | CASSYSTGAGGYTF
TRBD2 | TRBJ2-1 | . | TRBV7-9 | TGTGCCAGCAGCAAAACCGGACTAGCTAGGTCCTACAATGAGCAGTTCTTC | CASSKTGLARSYNEQFF
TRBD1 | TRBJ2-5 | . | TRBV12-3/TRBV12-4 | TGTGCCAGCAGTCGAGGGACAGACACGGAGACCCAGTACTTC | CASSRGTDTETQYF
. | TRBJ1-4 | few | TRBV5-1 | TGCGCCAGTAGCTTGGCACCAAGACAGTCAACTAATGAAAAACTGTTTTTT | CASSLAPRQSTNEKLFF
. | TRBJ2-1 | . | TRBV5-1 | TGCGCCAGCAGCTTGGAGGGCCTCGGGGTAAATGAGCAGTTCTTC | CASSLEGLGVNEQFF
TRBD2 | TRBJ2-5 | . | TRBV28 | TGTGCCAGCAGTTTAGTAACTAGCGGGGGGTTGGAAGAGACCCAGTACTTC | CASSLVTSGGLEETQYF
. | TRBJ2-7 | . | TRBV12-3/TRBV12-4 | TGTGCCAGCAGTGCCGGGACTGTCTACGAGCAGTACTTC | CASSAGTVYEQYF
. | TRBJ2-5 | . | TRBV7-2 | TGTGCCAGCAGCCTCATTAGGGGGGGAGAGACCCAGTACTTC | CASSLIRGGETQYF
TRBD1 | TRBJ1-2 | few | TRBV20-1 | TGCAGTGCTAGAGCGGACAGGGGCGACTATGGCTACACCTTC | CSARADRGDYGYTF
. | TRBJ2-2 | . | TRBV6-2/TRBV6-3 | TGTGCCAGCAGTCTTCTCGGACCTCGGAGGGACACCGGGGAGCTGTTTTTT | CASSLLGPRRDTGELFF
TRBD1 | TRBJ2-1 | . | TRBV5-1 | TGCGCCAGCAGCTTTGAGGGGGCCGGATCCTACAATGAGCAGTTCTTC | CASSFEGAGSYNEQFF
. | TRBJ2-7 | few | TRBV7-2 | TGTGCCAGCAGCTGGACAGTACTCTACGAGCAGTACTTC | CASSWTVLYEQYF
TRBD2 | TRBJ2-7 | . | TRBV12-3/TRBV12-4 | TGTGCCAGCAGTTTCCCAGCGGGGGGGCCGAAGAACGAGCAGTACTTC | CASSFPAGGPKNEQYF
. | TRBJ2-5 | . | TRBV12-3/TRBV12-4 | TGTGCCAGCACCCCGACGCCTCTTCAGGGAGGAGAGACCCAGTACTTC | CASTPTPLQGGETQYF
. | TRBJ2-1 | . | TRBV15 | TGTGCCACTAGCTACTCCTACAATGAGCAGTTCTTC | CATSYSYNEQFF
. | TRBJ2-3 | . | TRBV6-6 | TGTGCCAGTGCGTTGGGGTCCCCCACAGATACGCAGTATTTT | CASALGSPTDTQYF
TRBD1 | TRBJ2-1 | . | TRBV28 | TGTGCCAGCAGGCCGACAGGGTTCGACAATGAGCAGTTCTTC | CASRPTGFDNEQFF
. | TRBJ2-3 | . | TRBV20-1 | TGCAGTGCTAGAGGGGACGAAGATACGCAGTATTTT | CSARGDEDTQYF
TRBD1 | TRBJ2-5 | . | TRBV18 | TGTGCCAGCTCACCACCGAGGGGACAGATCCAAGAGACCCAGTACTTC | CASSPPRGQIQETQYF
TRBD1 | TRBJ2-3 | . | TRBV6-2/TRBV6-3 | TGTGCCAGCAGTAGAGGGACAGGGGCTACCTCAGGTGATACGCAGTATTTT | CASSRGTGATSGDTQYF
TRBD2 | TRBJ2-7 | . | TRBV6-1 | TGTGCCAGCACGCTAGCGGGGGGCCGCAGCTCCTACGAGCAGTACTTC | CASTLAGGRSSYEQYF
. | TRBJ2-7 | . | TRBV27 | TGTGCCAGCAGTGTTAGTCAGGGTGCGGACTACGAGCAGTACTTC | CASSVSQGADYEQYF
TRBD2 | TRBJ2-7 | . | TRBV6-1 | TGTGCCAGCAGGCGGGGGGACTACGAGCAGTACTTC | CASRRGDYEQYF
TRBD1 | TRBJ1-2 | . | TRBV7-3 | TGTGCCAGCAGCCTAACAACCGGGACAGGGAGGAACTATGGCTACACCTTC | CASSLTTGTGRNYGYTF
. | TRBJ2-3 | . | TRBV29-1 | TGCAGCGGGATGGTTGGGCCAGATACGCAGTATTTT | CSGMVGPDTQYF
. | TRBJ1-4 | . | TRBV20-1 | TGCAGTGCTAGCCATTACACAGCAACTAATGAAAAACTGTTTTTT | CSASHYTATNEKLFF
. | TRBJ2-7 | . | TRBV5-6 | TGTGCCAGCAGCTTCGGCGACAGGGAGGTCTACGAGCAGTACTTC | CASSFGDREVYEQYF
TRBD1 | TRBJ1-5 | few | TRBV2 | TGTGCCAGCAGTCTACAGGGGGCCGAACAGCCCCAGCATTTT | CASSLQGAEQPQHF
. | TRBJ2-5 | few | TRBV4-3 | TGCGCCAGCAGCCAAGCGACTAGTGAGTTAGAGACCCAGTACTTC | CASSQATSELETQYF
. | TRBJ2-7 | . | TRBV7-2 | TGTGCCAGCAGCATACAGACGGACAAGGTCGAGCAGTACTTC | CASSIQTDKVEQYF
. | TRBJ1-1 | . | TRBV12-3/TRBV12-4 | TGTGCCAGCAGTTTCTTGTCCGAAGCTTTCTTT | CASSFLSEAFF
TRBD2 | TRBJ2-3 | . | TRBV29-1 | TGCAGCGTTGAAGATCTGGCGGGGGGCCCCACAGATACGCAGTATTTT | CSVEDLAGGPTDTQYF
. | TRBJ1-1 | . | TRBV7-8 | TGTGCCAGCAGCTTGCGGTCAGCCAACACTGAAGCTTTCTTT | CASSLRSANTEAFF
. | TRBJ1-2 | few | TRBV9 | TGTGCCAGCAGCTCTCGGCCCGGAGGGGATGATGGCTACACCTTC | CASSSRPGGDDGYTF
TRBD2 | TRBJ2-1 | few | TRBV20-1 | TGCAGTGCTACACTAGCGGGGGTCAATGAGCAGTTCTTC | CSATLAGVNEQFF
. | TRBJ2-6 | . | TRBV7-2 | TGTGCCAGCAGCTTAGATGTCGGGGGCATGATCTCTGGGGCCAACGTCCTGACTTTC | CASSLDVGGMISGANVLTF